The following is a TCR beta chain sequence with its context. Its specificity is not known. Primers for the PCR totalled 60 Vbeta and 13 Jbeta. This table comes from immunoSEQ multiplex PCR, and its TCRdb copy is limited to in-frame clones, with some not included. Here the sample table reports 70,000 to 100,000 clones. Germline values: CDR1 LNHDA, CDR2 SQIVND (reference sequence). Trimming took off 2 bases at V and 4 bases at J, with 9 bases between the two ends. The CDR3 has 14 amino acids. The entry originates in a study of cytomegalovirus exposure and HLA in healthy donors. Study outcomes and limitations: With high specificity and sensitivity, the classifier reportedly diagnosed cytomegalovirus status. Judged likely to be a sequencing artifact was a cluster of highly shared sequence variants. Only CMV serostatus was available as immune exposure information.

This receptor was obtained from a young man in good health and CMV-seropositive. The specimen sequenced was PBMCs. The chain is built from TRBV19 and TRBJ1-5; no definite D call. CDR3 nucleotide sequence: TGTGCCAGTAGTATACAGGCGAGAAATCAGCCCCAGCATTTT. It yields the protein CASSIQARNQPQHF.